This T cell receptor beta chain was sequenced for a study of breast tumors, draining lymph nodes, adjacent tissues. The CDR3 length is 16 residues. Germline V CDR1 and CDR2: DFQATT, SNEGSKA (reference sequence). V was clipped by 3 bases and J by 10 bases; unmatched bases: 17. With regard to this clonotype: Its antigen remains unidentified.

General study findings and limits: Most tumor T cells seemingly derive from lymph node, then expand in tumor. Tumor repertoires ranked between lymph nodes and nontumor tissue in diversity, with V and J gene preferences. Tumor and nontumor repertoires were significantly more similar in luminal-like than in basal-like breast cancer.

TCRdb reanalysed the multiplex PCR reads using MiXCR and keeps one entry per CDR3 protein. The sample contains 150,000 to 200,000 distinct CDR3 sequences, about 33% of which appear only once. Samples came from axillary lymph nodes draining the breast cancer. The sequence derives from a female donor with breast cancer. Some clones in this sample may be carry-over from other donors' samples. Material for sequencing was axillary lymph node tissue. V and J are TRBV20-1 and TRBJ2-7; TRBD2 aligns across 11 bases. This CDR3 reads CSASGGTSGDQETQYF. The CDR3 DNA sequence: TGCAGTGCTAGCGGGGGGACTAGCGGAGACCAAGAGACTCAGTACTTC.